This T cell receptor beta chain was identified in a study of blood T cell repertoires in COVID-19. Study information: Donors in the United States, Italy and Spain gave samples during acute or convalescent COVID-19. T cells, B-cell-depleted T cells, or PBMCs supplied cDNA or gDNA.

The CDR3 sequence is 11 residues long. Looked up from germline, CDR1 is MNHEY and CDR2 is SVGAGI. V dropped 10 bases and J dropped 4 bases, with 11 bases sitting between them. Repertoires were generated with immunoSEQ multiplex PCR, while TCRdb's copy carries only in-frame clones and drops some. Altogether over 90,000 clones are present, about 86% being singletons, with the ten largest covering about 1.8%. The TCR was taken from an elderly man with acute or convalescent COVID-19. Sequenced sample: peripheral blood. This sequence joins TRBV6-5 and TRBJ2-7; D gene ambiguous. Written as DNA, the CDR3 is TGTGCCACCCAACTAACATACGAGCAGTACTTC. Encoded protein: CATQLTYEQYF.